One and the same sample provided the 17 T cell receptor beta chains below, sequenced in a study of T cells in women clearing cervical HPV infection. Assay: immunoSEQ multiplex PCR; the TCRdb copy retains only in-frame clones and omits some. The sample table sets out about 46,000 clones. Sequenced: blood buffy coat. Every receptor here comes from a woman between 18 and 70 years old with a cervical HPV16 infection that either progressed to CIN3+ or cleared (not recorded which).

Here the CDR3 reads CASSIRPSQGANYGYTF. Partial CDR3 DNA: TGTGCCAGTAGTATACGTCCCTCACAGGGAGCTAACTATGGC. The V call is TRBV19, the J call TRBJ1-2; a weak D match, TRBD1 (6 bases). The read gets to within 3 residues of the CDR3 end, and the germline J gene fills in the rest. V was shortened by 2 bases and J by 0 bases, with 16 bases between the two germline ends. The CDR3 length is 17 residues. Per the germline V gene, CDR1 is LNHDA and CDR2 is SQIVND (reference sequence).

As for this clone: The read ends 3 residues early relative to the CDR3; the germline J gene fills the gap. V gene TRBV29-1 combines with J gene TRBJ2-7; maybe TRBD2 (5 bases). Germline V gene lookup returns CDR1 SQVTM and CDR2 ANQGSEA. The CDR3 length is 13 residues. V gave up 7 bases and J gave up 0 bases, with 13 bases separating them. CDR3 DNA (partial): TGCAGCGGCTGTGAGGGCGACTCCTACGAG. Translating gives CSGCEGDSYE. The full CDR3 sequence reads CSGCEGDSYEQYF.

On this clone: The missing CDR3 end, 3 residues past where the read stops, is filled in from the germline J gene. The V call is TRBV30, the J call TRBJ2-3; tentative D call: TRBD2 (5 bases). Germline loops: CDR1 GTSNPN, CDR2 SVGIG (reference sequence). V lost 4 bases and J lost 6, with 8 bases in between. This CDR3 is 11 amino acids long. The CDR3 sequence is CAWTPGDTQYF. Partial CDR3 DNA: TGTGCCTGGACCCCGGGGGATACG.

Turning to this clone: The CDR3 is cut off 3 residues early in the read; its end comes from the germline J gene. The chain has TRBV2 and TRBJ2-2; D perhaps matches TRBD2 (6 bases). V dropped 7 bases and J dropped 5 bases, with 14 bases sitting between them. This CDR3 contains 14 residues. CDR1 SNHLY and CDR2 FYNNEI come from the germline V gene. The DNA read from the CDR3 is TGTGCCAGCAACGCGGGAACTAAGACCGGGGAG. Its translation: CASNAGTKTGE. The complete CDR3 protein is CASNAGTKTGELFF.

On this clone itself: Read sequence stops 3 residues before the CDR3 end, and the germline J gene provides the missing end. The chain is built from TRBV19 and TRBJ2-1; 11 positions match TRBD1. V shed 7 bases, J shed 7 bases, and the junction held 18 bases outside the gene matches. The length of the CDR3 is 18 residues. CDR1 is LNHDA, CDR2 SQIVND, per germline (reference sequence). CDR3 in amino acids: CASKGFADRGRSANEQFF. The CDR3 bases that were read are TGTGCCAGTAAGGGTTTCGCGGACAGGGGGCGATCTGCGAATGAG. The variable domain in full, with the rest retrieved from reference TRBV19 and TRBJ2-1, is DGGITQSPKYLFRKEGQNVTLSCEQNLNHDAMYWYRQDPGQGLRLIYYSQIVNDFQKGDIAEGYSVSREKKESFPLTVTSAQKNPTAFYLCASKGFADRGRSANEQFFGPGTRLTVL.

Details on this clone: The read ends 3 residues before the CDR3 terminus; that terminus is restored from the germline J gene. The J gene is TRBJ2-5, the V gene TRBV20-1; 8 bases map to TRBD1. Looked up from germline, CDR1 is DFQATT and CDR2 is SNEGSKA (reference sequence). This CDR3 region has 12 residues. Trimming removed 3 bases from V and 5 bases from J; junction bases left unmatched: 2. The chain's CDR3 is CSASRQGETQYF. Incomplete CDR3 DNA: TGCAGTGCTAGTAGACAGGGGGAGACC.

Details on this clone: The CDR3 is cut off 3 residues early in the read; its end comes from the germline J gene. This chain joins TRBV19 and TRBJ1-2; D is ambiguous. The V end lost 3 bases, the J end lost 7 bases, and 6 bases lay between the germline ends. The CDR3 covers 11 residues. CDR1 and CDR2 (germline): LNHDA, SQIVND (reference sequence). CDR3 amino acids: CASSMSSGYTF. The CDR3 DNA, read in part, is TGTGCCAGTAGTATGAGCTCTGGC.

A remark on this clone: The read falls 3 residues short of the CDR3 end, and the missing part is taken from the germline J gene. The genes are TRBV19 and TRBJ2-5; 9 bases align to TRBD2. The CDR3 is made up of 16 amino acids. Trimming removed 3 bases from V and 0 bases from J; junction bases left unmatched: 5. Germline V gene sequence: CDR1 LNHDA, CDR2 SQIVND (reference sequence). The CDR3 protein is CASSMERGVYQETQYF. Partial CDR3 DNA: TGTGCCAGTAGTATGGAGCGGGGGGTGTACCAAGAGACC. Looking up the rest from reference TRBV19 and TRBJ2-5 gives the full variable domain: DGGITQSPKYLFRKEGQNVTLSCEQNLNHDAMYWYRQDPGQGLRLIYYSQIVNDFQKGDIAEGYSVSREKKESFPLTVTSAQKNPTAFYLCASSMERGVYQETQYFGPGTRLLVL.

As to this clone: The read stops 3 residues short of the end of the CDR3; the missing end is completed from the germline J gene. The chain recombines TRBV6-1 with TRBJ2-7; maybe TRBD2 (7 bases). V was cut by 4 bases and J by 3 bases, with 16 bases left in between. In germline, CDR1 is MNHNS, CDR2 SASEGT. This CDR3 comprises 15 residues. CDR3 protein: CASSVAAGAIYEQYF. The sequenced CDR3 bases are TGTGCCAGCAGTGTGGCCGCGGGGGCGATCTACGAG.

Regarding this clone: The CDR3 end falls 3 residues outside the read, so it is completed with the germline J gene. The chain recombines TRBV7-3 with TRBJ2-7; tentative D call: TRBD2 (5 bases). The germline CDR1 and CDR2 sequences are SGHTA and FQGTGA. The CDR3 consists of 16 residues. The V and J ends lost 1 base and 5 bases respectively, with 18 bases between them. The CDR3 here is CASSLKSGDQRNEQYF. The DNA read from the CDR3 is TGTGCCAGCAGCTTAAAATCCGGGGATCAAAGAAACGAG. Full variable domain (remainder filled in from reference TRBV7-3 and TRBJ2-7): GAGVSQTPSNKVTEKGKYVELRCDPISGHTALYWYRQSLGQGPEFLIYFQGTGAADDSGLPNDRFFAVRPEGSVSTLKIQRTERGDSAVYLCASSLKSGDQRNEQYFGPGTRLTVT.

For this clone: The read terminates 3 residues ahead of where the CDR3 ends, so the germline J gene completes it. V is TRBV2 and J is TRBJ2-4, with 8 positions matching TRBD1. Germline loops: CDR1 SNHLY, CDR2 FYNNEI. The CDR3 runs 12 residues. The V segment lost 7 bases and the J segment 7 bases; nucleotides outside the gene matches: 3. The sequenced CDR3 bases are TGTGCCAGCAAGAGGACAGGGAACATT. Protein: CASKRTGNI. The whole CDR3 sequence reads CASKRTGNIQYF.

About this clone itself: The read finishes 3 residues shy of the CDR3 end, and the germline J gene is used to complete it. The J gene is TRBJ2-7, the V gene TRBV27; D perhaps matches TRBD1 (5 bases). V lost 4 bases to trimming and J lost 2 bases, with 6 bases between them. This CDR3 comprises 12 residues. Germline CDR1 and CDR2: MNHEY and SMNVEV (reference sequence). The sequenced CDR3 bases are TGTGCCAGCAGTTCAGGGCCCTACGAG. It specifies CASSSGPYE. The entire CDR3 protein is CASSSGPYEQYF.

Of note for this clone: The read gets to within 3 residues of the CDR3 end, and the germline J gene fills in the rest. This chain uses TRBV4-1 with TRBJ2-3; D may be TRBD2 (7 bases). The V end lost 2 bases, the J end lost 6 bases, and 24 bases lay between the germline ends. Looked up from germline, CDR1 is MGHRA and CDR2 is YSYEKL. CDR3 length equals 18 residues. The CDR3 reads CASSQSRLVRGREDTQYF. The CDR3 DNA, read in part, is TGCGCCAGCAGCCAATCGCGACTTGTTAGGGGGAGGGAGGATACG.

About this clone: Coverage ceases 3 residues before the CDR3 finishes, and the germline J gene fills in the end. The V gene is TRBV29-1, the J gene TRBJ2-1; 11 positions agree with TRBD2. This CDR3 is 14 amino acids long. Germline values: CDR1 SQVTM, CDR2 ANQGSEA. The V segment lost 8 bases and the J segment 6 bases; nucleotides outside the gene matches: 9. This CDR3 reads CSFCSGRGPNEQFF. The CDR3 bases that were read are TGCAGCTTTTGTAGCGGGAGGGGTCCCAATGAG.

Comment on this clone: The CDR3 is cut off 3 residues early in the read; its end comes from the germline J gene. The chain has TRBV7-6 and TRBJ2-2; D perhaps matches TRBD2 (6 bases). The CDR3 runs 15 residues. Germline V gene lookup returns CDR1 SGHVS and CDR2 FNYEAQ. The V end was cut by 7 bases, the J end by 6 bases, with 18 bases between. The CDR3 here is CASTTGAGFPGELFF. CDR3 DNA (partial): TGTGCCAGCACCACTGGGGCGGGGTTTCCCGGGGAG.

Comments on this clone: The read ends 3 residues before the CDR3 terminus; that terminus is restored from the germline J gene. The V call is TRBV7-8, the J call TRBJ1-6; a weak D match, TRBD1 (5 bases). The V gene lost 5 bases and the J gene lost 1 base, with 9 bases spanning the gap. The germline gives CDR1 SGHVS, CDR2 FQNEAQ. The CDR3 sequence is 15 residues long. This chain's CDR3 is CASSEDISYNSPLHF. The CDR3 DNA, read in part, is TGTGCCAGCAGCGAGGACATATCCTATAATTCACCC.

In regard to this clone: The sequenced fragment ends 3 residues before the CDR3 boundary, so the rest is inferred from the germline J gene. The chain is built from TRBV20-1 and TRBJ2-3; possibly TRBD2 for D (6 bases). In germline, CDR1 is DFQATT, CDR2 SNEGSKA (reference sequence). V was pared by 8 bases and J by 3 bases, with 12 bases between. There are 12 residues in the CDR3. The sequenced CDR3 bases are TGCAGTTGGAGGGGTAATACAGATACG. It codes for CSWRGNTDT. The CDR3, in full, reads CSWRGNTDTQYF.